One sample yielded the 30 T cell receptor beta chains listed below, sequenced in a study of identical twins (TCRdb year 2016). To prepare the library, 5' RACE was applied. Sequencer: Illumina HiSeq 2000. TCRdb reprocessed the public reads (quality trimming at Q25 with fastp, clone calling with MiXCR) and kept in-frame beta chains. Under each unique CDR3 protein, matching rows form one entry showing the most common genes and DNA. Here the sample has hundreds of thousands of distinct CDR3 sequences; around 12% occur a single time. 1.5% to 2% of the sample goes to the ten largest clones. These data were also reused for a study on yellow fever vaccine responses in identical twins.

The sample taken for sequencing was PBMCs. The receptors stem from a woman aged 18-30 years in good health.

This clonotype was counted between two and nine times. This chain joins TRBV5-5 and TRBJ2-5; 12 bases map to TRBD2. The CDR3 totals 16 residues. CDR1 and CDR2 (germline): SGHKS, YYEKEE (reference sequence). Trimming removed 0 bases from V and 7 bases from J; junction bases left unmatched: 7. CDR3 residues: CASSLGLAGASGTQYF. DNA of the CDR3: TGTGCCAGCAGCTTGGGACTAGCGGGAGCCTCGGGGACCCAGTACTTC.

The gene calls are TRBV7-9 and TRBJ1-2; 9 bases are a match to TRBD1. Germline-derived CDR1 and CDR2 are SEHNR and FQNEAQ (reference sequence). Trimming cost V 0 bases and J 7 bases; bases outside gene matches: 6. The CDR3 spans 15 residues. The CDR3 bases are TGTGCCAGCAGCTTAGCCCCACAGGGGGCAAGTGGCTACACCTTC. Its translation is CASSLAPQGASGYTF. The full variable domain, with the rest looked up from reference TRBV7-9 and TRBJ1-2, is DTGVSQNPRHKITKRGQNVTFRCDPISEHNRLYWYRQTLGQGPEFLTYFQNEAQLEKSRLLSDRFSAERPKGSFSTLEIQRTEQGDSAMYLCASSLAPQGASGYTFGSGTRLTVV.

This clonotype appeared a few times. The chain uses TRBV20-1 and TRBJ2-3; D gene uncertain. Deletions cut 4 bases from V and 8 bases from J, with 7 bases between. CDR3 length: 10 amino acids. The germline V gene has CDR1 DFQATT and CDR2 SNEGSKA (reference sequence). This CDR3 reads CSATVGTQYF. CDR3 DNA: TGCAGTGCTACCGTGGGTACGCAGTATTTT.

In its sample, this clonotype was seen many times. The gene calls are TRBV2 and TRBJ2-5, with 7 bases that match TRBD2. Trimming at V came to 2 bases and at J to 1 base, leaving 1 base not matched to a gene. The CDR3 has 14 amino acids. Germline-derived CDR1 and CDR2 are SNHLY and FYNNEI. The CDR3 region is CASSEPSGQETQYF. For the CDR3, the DNA is TGTGCCAGCAGTGAACCTAGCGGCCAAGAGACCCAGTACTTC.

This clonotype was detected ten times or more. The chain is built from TRBV12-3 or TRBV12-4 and TRBJ1-5; a possible D gene is TRBD1 (6 bases). This CDR3 is built from 15 residues. The V gene lost 5 bases and the J gene lost 2 bases, with 13 bases spanning the gap. CDR3 residues: CASSNRVQGNQPQHF. DNA for the CDR3: TGTGCCAGCAGTAACAGGGTTCAGGGCAATCAGCCCCAGCATTTT.

In its sample, this clonotype was seen a few times. The CDR3 DNA sequence: TGTGCCAGCAGCCTCCGGAGCGGGACCTGGGGCAAAAACATTCAGTACTTC. Translated, it gives CASSLRSGTWGKNIQYF. V and J are TRBV3-1 and TRBJ2-4; 7 bases line up with TRBD2. The CDR3 is 17 residues long. The ends lost 4 bases at V and 3 bases at J; junction bases unmatched: 12. Germline V lookup: CDR1 LGHDT, CDR2 YNNKEL (reference sequence).

The chain is built from TRBV5-1 and TRBJ2-7, with unresolved D. Germline loops: CDR1 SGHRS, CDR2 YFSETQ. Trimming pared 3 bases from V and 2 bases from J, leaving 12 bases between. The CDR3 is made up of 14 amino acids. CDR3 amino acids: CASSSPLTPYEQYF. The CDR3 bases are TGCGCCAGCAGCTCCCCCTTGACTCCCTACGAGCAGTACTTC.

In this sample, this clonotype turned up once. The chain has TRBV18 and TRBJ2-4; TRBD1 or TRBD2 may be the D gene (6 bases each). The CDR3 spans 17 residues. Trimming took 0 bases from V and 3 from J, leaving 15 bases between them. From germline, CDR1 is KGHSH and CDR2 LQKENI. The CDR3 loop reads CASSPPTGGWDKNIQYF. The DNA for the CDR3 is TGTGCCAGCTCACCACCCACCGGGGGCTGGGACAAAAACATTCAGTACTTC.

This clonotype was seen a few times. The chain employs TRBV6-1 and TRBJ2-1, with 12 bases that match TRBD2. The V gene's germline CDR1 is MNHNS and CDR2 SASEGT. The junction had 7 bases not matched to a gene; V was cut back by 5 bases and J by 11 bases. CDR3 size: 14 residues. CDR3 in amino acids: CASSLAGGPKKQFF. As DNA, the CDR3 is TGTGCCAGCAGTCTAGCGGGAGGGCCGAAAAAGCAGTTCTTC.

This clonotype came up a few times. The rearrangement uses TRBV5-1 and TRBJ2-5, with TRBD2 matching 11 bases. V lost 1 base, J lost 4 bases, and 12 bases stayed unmatched. The CDR3 length is 18 residues. In germline, CDR1 is SGHRS, CDR2 YFSETQ. In DNA form, the CDR3 reads TGCGCCAGCAGCTTGATGGCTAGCGGGGGGACCTCTCGAGAGACCCAGTACTTC. Translating gives CASSLMASGGTSRETQYF.

There are many counts of this clonotype. The rearrangement joins TRBV12-3 or TRBV12-4 to TRBJ2-1; 14 nucleotides match TRBD2. CDR3 length: 16 residues. V lost 2 bases, J lost 5 bases, and 2 bases stayed unmatched. CDR3 region: CASSLPGLAGDNEQFF. DNA for the CDR3: TGTGCCAGCAGTTTACCGGGACTAGCGGGGGACAATGAGCAGTTCTTC.

The chain carries TRBV12-3 or TRBV12-4 and TRBJ2-1; 8 bases fit TRBD2. The CDR3 runs 14 residues. The ends lost 6 bases at V and 7 bases at J; junction bases unmatched: 8. CDR3 nucleotide sequence: TGTGCCAGCAGCCACAGCGGGGGCAGTAATGAGCAGTTCTTC. Translating it yields CASSHSGGSNEQFF.

The chain employs TRBV10-3 and TRBJ2-7, with D perhaps TRBD2 (5 bases). The CDR3 extends over 13 amino acids. Germline V CDR1 and CDR2: ENHRY, SYGVKD. V lost 4 bases and J lost 6, with 13 bases in between. The chain's CDR3 is CAISGVPGSEQYV. The CDR3 coding sequence is TGTGCCATCAGTGGAGTCCCGGGATCCGAGCAGTACGTC.

There are a few counts of this clonotype. The rearrangement links TRBV14 to TRBJ2-7, with a weak D call TRBD1 (6 bases). This CDR3 region has 15 residues. Trimming took 2 bases from V and 3 from J, leaving 14 bases between them. CDR1 is SGHDN and CDR2 is FVKESK in the germline V gene. CDR3 sequence reads: CASSQSGQGLYEQYF. CDR3 coding DNA: TGTGCCAGCAGCCAATCGGGGCAGGGGCTCTACGAGCAGTACTTC.

This clonotype was counted between two and nine times. The chain combines TRBV15 with TRBJ1-2; D not resolved. The CDR3 contains 13 residues. Trimming removed 3 bases from V and 2 bases from J, with 7 bases in between. Germline CDR1 is LNHNV and CDR2 is YYDKDF (reference sequence). This CDR3 is CATSSTGNYGYTF. CDR3 nucleotide sequence: TGTGCCACCAGCAGTACGGGGAACTATGGCTACACCTTC.

The table lists this clonotype with a few counts. The V and J genes are TRBV20-1 and TRBJ2-5, with unresolved D. V lost 0 bases to trimming and J lost 1 base, with 6 bases between them. Looked up from germline, CDR1 is DFQATT and CDR2 is SNEGSKA (reference sequence). This CDR3 has 13 residues. The CDR3 nucleotides are TGCAGTGCTAGAGATGTGATCCAAGAGACCCAGTACTTC. Translation: CSARDVIQETQYF.

This sequence joins TRBV9 and TRBJ2-5, with 7 nucleotides matching TRBD2. The CDR3 has 16 residues. Germline assignment: CDR1 SGDLS and CDR2 YYNGEE. The V and J ends lost 1 base and 5 bases, in that order; junction bases with no gene match: 11. The CDR3 bases are TGTGCCAGCAGCGTAAAAGGGACTAAGGAGAGGGAGACCCAGTACTTC. Residues: CASSVKGTKERETQYF.

The chain employs TRBV20-1 and TRBJ2-2; D is unresolved. V was clipped by 5 bases and J by 1 base, with 11 bases between them. In germline, CDR1 is DFQATT, CDR2 SNEGSKA (reference sequence). This CDR3 has 14 amino acids. The CDR3 bases are TGCAGTGCTGGGGTGGGCAGGAACACCGGGGAGCTGTTTTTT. This encodes CSAGVGRNTGELFF.

The chain uses TRBV28 and TRBJ1-1, with D perhaps matching TRBD1 (5 bases). Trimming cost V 6 bases and J 0 bases, with 23 bases left between them. CDR1 MDHEN and CDR2 SYDVKM come from the germline V gene. CDR3 size: 18 residues. The CDR3 nucleotides read TGTGCCAGCAGCTTTCCAACCTTGGGTGCAGGGTTGAACACTGAAGCTTTCTTT. Protein: CASSFPTLGAGLNTEAFF.

There are a few counts of this clonotype. The chain uses TRBV28 and TRBJ2-7; D is unresolved. The CDR3 is 13 residues long. V lost 2 bases to trimming and J lost 2 bases, with 7 bases between them. Germline V CDR1 and CDR2: MDHEN, SYDVKM. The CDR3 nucleotides read TGTGCCAGCAGTTTAAAATTAGCCTACGAGCAGTACTTC. This encodes CASSLKLAYEQYF.

This sequence joins TRBV25-1 and TRBJ2-1, with 10 bases aligning to TRBD1. V lost 5 bases, J lost 8 bases, and 9 bases stayed unmatched. Per germline, CDR1 MGHDK and CDR2 SYGVNS. This CDR3 region has 15 residues. CDR3 in amino acids: CASSRAGTGDDEQFF. CDR3 coding DNA: TGTGCCAGCAGTCGAGCCGGGACAGGGGACGATGAGCAGTTCTTC.

This clonotype was seen repeatedly, ten times or more. V usage is TRBV12-3 or TRBV12-4 and J usage is TRBJ1-1; D is unresolved. The CDR3 has 13 amino acids. V lost 2 bases, J lost 2 bases, and 6 bases lay in between. CDR3: CASSLNRNTEAFF. CDR3 DNA sequence: TGTGCCAGCAGTTTAAACAGAAACACTGAAGCTTTCTTT.

The table lists this clonotype with a few counts. The chain carries TRBV12-3 or TRBV12-4 and TRBJ2-7; 9 nucleotides line up with TRBD2. Trimming at V came to 3 bases and at J to 0 bases, leaving 3 bases not matched to a gene. The CDR3 loop spans 15 amino acids. CDR3 in DNA: TGTGCCAGCAGTTTGCTAGCGGGACGCTCCTACGAGCAGTACTTC. This encodes CASSLLAGRSYEQYF.

The V call is TRBV20-1, the J call TRBJ2-7; maybe TRBD2 (6 bases). This CDR3 is 12 amino acids long. Germline CDR1 reads DFQATT; CDR2 reads SNEGSKA (reference sequence). The V and J ends lost 3 bases and 4 bases respectively, with 10 bases between them. The CDR3, as DNA: TGCAGTGCTAGTCTCGGGGGATACGAGCAGTACGTC. Protein product: CSASLGGYEQYV.

This clonotype was recorded a few times. This sequence joins TRBV29-1 and TRBJ1-1; the match to TRBD1 covers 10 bases. The CDR3 is made up of 14 amino acids. From germline, CDR1 is SQVTM and CDR2 ANQGSEA. The J segment lost 0 bases and the V segment lost 5 bases, leaving 3 bases of the junction unmatched. The DNA of the CDR3 is TGCAGCGTTAAGGGACAGGGGATGAACACTGAAGCTTTCTTT. As protein: CSVKGQGMNTEAFF.

The chain has TRBV4-1 and TRBJ2-2; D might be TRBD2 (5 bases). The CDR3 consists of 16 residues. Germline CDR1 reads MGHRA; CDR2 reads YSYEKL. Between the trimmed V and J ends, which lost 3 bases and 2 bases, there was a span of 13 bases. The CDR3 reads CASSQRTPPNTGELFF. Written as DNA, the CDR3 is TGCGCCAGCAGCCAGAGGACTCCGCCTAACACCGGGGAGCTGTTTTTT.

The J gene is TRBJ2-1, the V gene TRBV28; 11 bases align to TRBD2. J lost 0 bases, V lost 7 bases, and 8 bases had no gene match. In germline, CDR1 is MDHEN, CDR2 SYDVKM. CDR3 length: 17 residues. The CDR3 DNA reads TGTGCCAGCATCACTAGCGGGGGCCTTAGCTCCTACAATGAGCAGTTCTTC. It codes for CASITSGGLSSYNEQFF.

This clonotype was found a few times. The J gene is TRBJ2-7, the V gene TRBV20-1; 11 nucleotides match TRBD2. J was trimmed by 3 bases and V by 1 base; bases with no gene match: 2. CDR1 and CDR2 from the germline V gene are DFQATT and SNEGSKA (reference sequence). The CDR3 sequence is 14 residues long. CDR3 nucleotide sequence: TGCAGTGCTAGAGGTACTAGCGGGAGCTACGAGCAGTACTTC. This gives the protein CSARGTSGSYEQYF.

This clonotype has just a few counts. The V call is TRBV28, the J call TRBJ2-1; maybe TRBD1 (5 bases). Trimming stripped 6 bases from V and 12 bases from J, with 24 bases between. The germline V gene encodes CDR1 MDHEN and CDR2 SYDVKM. The CDR3 runs 15 residues. CDR3 residues: CASSPPGQHRIGQFF. CDR3 coding DNA: TGTGCCAGCAGCCCCCCCGGACAACATCGGATTGGGCAGTTCTTC. The whole variable domain, filled in from reference TRBV28 and TRBJ2-1, reads DVKVTQSSRYLVKRTGEKVFLECVQDMDHENMFWYRQDPGLGLRLIYFSYDVKMKEKGDIPEGYSVSREKKERFSLILESASTNQTSMYLCASSPPGQHRIGQFFGPGTRLTVL.

V and J are TRBV29-1 and TRBJ2-6; TRBD1 matches 9 bases. The CDR3 totals 15 residues. V trimming: 4 bases; J trimming: 0 bases; junction bases outside the gene matches: 1. Germline lookup yields CDR1 SQVTM and CDR2 ANQGSEA. CDR3 DNA sequence: TGCAGCGTTGTGGACAGGGGCTCTGGGGCCAACGTCCTGACTTTC. Translated: CSVVDRGSGANVLTF.